This T cell receptor (beta chain) was captured in a study of shared clonotypes between healthy human individuals. Some clones are missing from TCRdb's copy, which holds only in-frame ones; the method was immunoSEQ multiplex PCR. The sample yields just over 2,000,000 clones, about 95% seen once. In the naive CD8 group, cells lacked CD45RO and were positively selected for CCR7, so terminally differentiated effector memory CD45RA+ cells were left out. The sample taken for sequencing was naive CD8+ T cells sorted from blood. The receptor's source is a man younger than 30 in good health.

CDR3 loop: CASSQDSGVSTEAFF. CDR3 sequence (DNA): TGCGCCAGCAGCCAAGATTCTGGGGTTTCCACTGAAGCTTTCTTT. The chain is built from TRBV4-3 and TRBJ1-1; unclear D gene. Germline V gene sequence: CDR1 LGHNA, CDR2 YSLEER. V was trimmed by 0 bases and J by 4 bases, leaving 12 bases between them. CDR3 length: 15 residues.